This entry describes one T cell receptor beta chain. The target antigen is unknown. The data were taken from a study of shared clonotypes between healthy human individuals. Whole-study findings and limits: It was observed that about 5% of naive CD4 clonotypes were shared across several donors. A reduction in generation probabilities was seen for non-shared clonotypes relative to those shared by all four donors.

Clones were sequenced by immunoSEQ multiplex PCR, and TCRdb holds only the in-frame ones, with some missing. The sample lists hundreds of thousands of clones, almost 97% occurring once. The CDR3 totals 16 residues. V dropped 1 base and J dropped 0 bases, with 10 bases sitting between them. CDR1 is GTSNPN, CDR2 SVGIG, per germline (reference sequence). Sequencing used naive CD4+ T cells sorted from blood. This sample's subset: CD45RA+ positively selected. The TCR comes from a young woman in good health. The chain uses TRBV30 and TRBJ1-6, with D unclear. This CDR3 reads CAWSAGTFSYNSPLHF. Written as DNA, the CDR3 is TGTGCCTGGAGTGCTGGCACTTTCTCCTATAATTCACCCCTCCACTTT.